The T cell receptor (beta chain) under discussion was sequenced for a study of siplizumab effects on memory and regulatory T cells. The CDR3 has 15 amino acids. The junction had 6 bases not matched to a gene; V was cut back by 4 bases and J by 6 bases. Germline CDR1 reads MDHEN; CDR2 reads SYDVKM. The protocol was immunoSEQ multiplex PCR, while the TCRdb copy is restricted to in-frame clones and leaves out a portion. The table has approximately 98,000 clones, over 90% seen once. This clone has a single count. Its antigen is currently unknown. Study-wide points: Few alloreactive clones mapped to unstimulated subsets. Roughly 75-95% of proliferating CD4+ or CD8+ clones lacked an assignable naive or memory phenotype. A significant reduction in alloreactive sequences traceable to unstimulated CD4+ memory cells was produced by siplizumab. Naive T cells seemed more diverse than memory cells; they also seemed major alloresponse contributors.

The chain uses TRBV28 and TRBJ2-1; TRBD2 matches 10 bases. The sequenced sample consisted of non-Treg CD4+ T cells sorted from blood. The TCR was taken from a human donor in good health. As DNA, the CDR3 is TGTGCCAGCAGTTATCTAGCGGGAGTAACCAATGAGCAGTTCTTC. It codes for CASSYLAGVTNEQFF.